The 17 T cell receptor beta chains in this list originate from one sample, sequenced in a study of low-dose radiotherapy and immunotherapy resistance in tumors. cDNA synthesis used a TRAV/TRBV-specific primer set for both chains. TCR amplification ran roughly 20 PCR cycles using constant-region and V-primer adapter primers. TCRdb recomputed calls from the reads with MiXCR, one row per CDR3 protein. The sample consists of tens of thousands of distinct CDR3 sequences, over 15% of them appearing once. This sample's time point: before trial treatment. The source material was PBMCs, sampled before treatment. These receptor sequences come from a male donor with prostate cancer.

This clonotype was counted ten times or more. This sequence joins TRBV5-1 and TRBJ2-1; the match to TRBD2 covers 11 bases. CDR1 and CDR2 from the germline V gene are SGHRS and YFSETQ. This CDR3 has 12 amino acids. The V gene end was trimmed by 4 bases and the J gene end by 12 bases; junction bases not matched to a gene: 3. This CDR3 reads CASSIGLAGQFF. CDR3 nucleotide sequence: TGCGCCAGCAGCATCGGACTAGCGGGGCAGTTCTTC.

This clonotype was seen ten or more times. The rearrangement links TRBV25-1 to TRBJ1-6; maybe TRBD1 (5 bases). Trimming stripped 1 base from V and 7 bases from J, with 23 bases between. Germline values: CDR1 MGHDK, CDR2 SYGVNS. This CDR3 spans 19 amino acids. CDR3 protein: CASSELRQRESFQNSPLHF. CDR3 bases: TGTGCCAGCAGTGAATTGAGACAGCGCGAATCTTTCCAAAATTCACCCCTCCACTTT.

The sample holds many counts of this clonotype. The CDR3 sequence is CASSIPDRGPPYGYTF. CDR3 sequence (DNA): TGTGCCAGTAGTATCCCGGACAGGGGACCTCCCTATGGCTACACCTTC. V and J are TRBV19 and TRBJ1-2; TRBD1 matches 9 bases. V lost 3 bases and J lost 4; bases outside the gene matches: 9. CDR3 length: 16 amino acids. Per germline, CDR1 LNHDA and CDR2 SQIVND (reference sequence).

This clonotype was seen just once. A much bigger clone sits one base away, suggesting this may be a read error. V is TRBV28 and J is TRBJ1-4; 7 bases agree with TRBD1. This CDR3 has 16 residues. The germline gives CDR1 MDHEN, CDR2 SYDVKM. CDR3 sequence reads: CAGSLRWTGHWEKLFF. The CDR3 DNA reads TGTGCCGGCAGTCTACGCTGGACAGGCCATTGGGAAAAACTGTTTTTT.

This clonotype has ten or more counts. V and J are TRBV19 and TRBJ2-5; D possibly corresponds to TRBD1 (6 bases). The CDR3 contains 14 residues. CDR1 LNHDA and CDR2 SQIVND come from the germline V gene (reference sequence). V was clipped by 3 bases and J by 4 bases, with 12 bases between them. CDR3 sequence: CASSIIPGAETQYF. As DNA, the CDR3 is TGTGCCAGTAGTATCATCCCAGGGGCAGAGACCCAGTACTTC.

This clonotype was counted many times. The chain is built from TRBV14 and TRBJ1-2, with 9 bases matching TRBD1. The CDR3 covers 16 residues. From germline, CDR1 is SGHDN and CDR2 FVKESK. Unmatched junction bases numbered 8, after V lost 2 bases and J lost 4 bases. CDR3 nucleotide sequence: TGTGCCAGCAGCCAAAGGACAGGGGAGGTCCTCTATGGCTACACCTTC. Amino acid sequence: CASSQRTGEVLYGYTF.

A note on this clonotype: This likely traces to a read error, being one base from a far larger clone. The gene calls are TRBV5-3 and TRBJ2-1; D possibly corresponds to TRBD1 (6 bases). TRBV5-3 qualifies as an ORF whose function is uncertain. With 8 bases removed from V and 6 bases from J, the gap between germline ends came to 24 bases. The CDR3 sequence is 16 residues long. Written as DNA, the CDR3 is TGTGCCAGCAGCCGAACCGGGACAAGGAGGTTCAATGAGCAGTTCTTC. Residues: CASSRTGTRRFNEQFF.

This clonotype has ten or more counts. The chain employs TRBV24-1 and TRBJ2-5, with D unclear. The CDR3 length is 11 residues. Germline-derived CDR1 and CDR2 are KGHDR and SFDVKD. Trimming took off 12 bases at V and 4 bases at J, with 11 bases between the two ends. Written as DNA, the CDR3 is TGTGCCTCCCGACTCGGAGAGACCCAGTACTTC. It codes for CASRLGETQYF.

Written as DNA, the CDR3 is TGCAGTGCGACCCAGAGAGATACGCAGTATTTT. This gives the protein CSATQRDTQYF. This chain uses TRBV20-1 with TRBJ2-3, with no clear D. V lost 6 bases, J lost 5 bases, and 9 bases lay in between. Per germline, CDR1 DFQATT and CDR2 SNEGSKA (reference sequence). The CDR3 has 11 residues.

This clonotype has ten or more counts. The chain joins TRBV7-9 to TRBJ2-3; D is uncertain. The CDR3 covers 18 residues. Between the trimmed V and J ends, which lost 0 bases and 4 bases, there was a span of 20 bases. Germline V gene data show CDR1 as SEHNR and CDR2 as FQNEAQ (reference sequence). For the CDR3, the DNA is TGTGCCAGCAGCTTAGCGCCTTATGGGTCTCACGACGCAGATACGCAGTATTTT. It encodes CASSLAPYGSHDADTQYF.

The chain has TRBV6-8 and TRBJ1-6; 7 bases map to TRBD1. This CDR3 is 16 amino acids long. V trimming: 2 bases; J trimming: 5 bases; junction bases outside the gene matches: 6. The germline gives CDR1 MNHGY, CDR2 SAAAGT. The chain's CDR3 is CASSYQMTGNNSPLHF. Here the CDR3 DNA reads TGTGCCAGCAGTTACCAGATGACAGGGAATAATTCACCCCTCCACTTT.

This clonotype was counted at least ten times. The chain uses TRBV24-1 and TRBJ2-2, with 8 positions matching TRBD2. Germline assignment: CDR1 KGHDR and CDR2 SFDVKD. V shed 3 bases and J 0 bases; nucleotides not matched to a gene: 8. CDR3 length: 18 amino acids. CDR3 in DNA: TGTGCCACCAGTGATACTATGGCGGGGGGCCCGAACACCGGGGAGCTGTTTTTT. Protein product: CATSDTMAGGPNTGELFF.

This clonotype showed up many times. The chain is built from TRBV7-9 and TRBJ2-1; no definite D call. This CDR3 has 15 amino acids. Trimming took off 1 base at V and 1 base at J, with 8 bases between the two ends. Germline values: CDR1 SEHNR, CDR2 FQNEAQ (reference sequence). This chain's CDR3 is CASSLGTESYNEQFF. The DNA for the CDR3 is TGTGCCAGCAGCTTAGGGACGGAATCCTACAATGAGCAGTTCTTC.

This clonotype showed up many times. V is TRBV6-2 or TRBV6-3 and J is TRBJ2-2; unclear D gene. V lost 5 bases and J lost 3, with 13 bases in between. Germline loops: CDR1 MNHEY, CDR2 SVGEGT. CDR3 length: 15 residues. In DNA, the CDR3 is TGTGCCAGCAGTGATAAACGTCCGGACACCGGGGAGCTGTTTTTT. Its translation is CASSDKRPDTGELFF.

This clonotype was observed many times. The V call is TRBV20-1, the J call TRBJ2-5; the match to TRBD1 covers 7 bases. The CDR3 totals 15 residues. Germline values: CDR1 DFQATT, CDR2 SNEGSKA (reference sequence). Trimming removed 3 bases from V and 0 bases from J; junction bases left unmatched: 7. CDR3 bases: TGCAGTGCTAGCAGACAGGGCCCGTACCAAGAGACCCAGTACTTC. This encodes CSASRQGPYQETQYF.

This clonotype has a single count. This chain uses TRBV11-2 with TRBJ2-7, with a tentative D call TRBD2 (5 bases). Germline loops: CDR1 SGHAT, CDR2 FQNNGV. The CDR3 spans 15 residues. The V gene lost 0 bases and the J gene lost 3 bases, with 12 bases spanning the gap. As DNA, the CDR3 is TGTGCCAGCAGCTTAGACCCGTCTCGGGGCTACGAGCAGTACTTC. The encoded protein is CASSLDPSRGYEQYF.

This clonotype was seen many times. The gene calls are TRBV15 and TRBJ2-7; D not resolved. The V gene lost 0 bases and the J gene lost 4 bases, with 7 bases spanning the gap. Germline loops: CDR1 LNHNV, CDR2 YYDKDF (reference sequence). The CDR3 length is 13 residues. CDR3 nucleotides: TGTGCCACCAGCAGAGACGGAAATTACGAGCAGTACTTC. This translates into CATSRDGNYEQYF.